The source of this TCR beta chain is a study of cytomegalovirus exposure and HLA in healthy donors. Notes on this clone: Antigen unknown.

Findings of the study overall: The study designated about 180 TCR beta chains cytomegalovirus-associated.

Amplification used 60 Vbeta primers and 13 Jbeta primers. The table came from immunoSEQ multiplex PCR; TCRdb's copy has only in-frame clones and leaves some out. The sample has 75,000 to 90,000 clones, roughly 80% seen once. The source is a human donor in good health. Sequencing was carried out using PBMCs.

The CDR3 here is CASSPFGSDQPQHF. CDR3 DNA: TGTGCCAGCTCACCGTTCGGGTCCGATCAGCCCCAGCATTTT. The chain carries TRBV18 and TRBJ1-5, with unresolved D. V was clipped by 3 bases and J by 5 bases, with 11 bases between them. Germline V gene sequence: CDR1 KGHSH, CDR2 LQKENI. The CDR3 has 14 amino acids.